The entry that follows covers one T cell receptor (beta chain) sequence. What it recognizes is unknown. The sample is drawn from a study of T cell responses to AZD1222 COVID-19 vaccine. Study-level findings and limits: Only 5 or 6 people who got AZD1222 tested seropositive at baseline. Across the whole spike, CD4 TCRs peaked at regions 160-218 and 743-854. There were repertoire samples only from the period after the peak T cell response.

The protocol was immunoSEQ multiplex PCR, while the TCRdb copy is restricted to in-frame clones and leaves out a portion. The sample carries about 48,000 clones, around 86% recorded once. The germline CDR1 and CDR2 sequences are SQVTM and ANQGSEA. V lost 6 bases and J lost 4; bases outside the gene matches: 8. The CDR3 is 13 amino acids. This clonotype was sampled from an adult who received the AZD1222 COVID-19 vaccine. The J gene is TRBJ2-7, the V gene TRBV29-1; 8 nucleotides agree with TRBD1. The sample consisted of peripheral blood, taken 28 days after the second AZD1222 dose. CDR3 in amino acids: CSVATGVDYEQYF. In DNA, the CDR3 is TGCAGCGTCGCGACAGGGGTGGATTACGAGCAGTACTTC.